This TCR beta chain came from a study of identical twins. The study's findings and limits: Invariant MAIT and iNKT cells are populations that could partly confound zero-insertion analyses. Rather than following the same donors, the conclusions depended on cross-sectional statistical analysis.

One entry per CDR3 protein, called by TCRdb with MiXCR from the 5' RACE reads. The table records about 690,000 distinct CDR3 sequences, less than 7% of them present only once. The V and J ends lost 4 bases and 2 bases, in that order; junction bases with no gene match: 10. CDR1 and CDR2 from the germline V gene are SGHDT and YYEEEE. The CDR3 is 18 residues long. This clonotype was seen at least ten times. The antigen is not known. The donor group consisted entirely of healthy Caucasians. The rearrangement uses TRBV5-6 and TRBJ2-1; 12 positions match TRBD2. The sequenced sample was naive T cells sorted from blood. The receptor's source is a man between 18 and 29 years old in good health. CDR3 loop: CASSTLTSGRTAYNEQFF. CDR3 DNA: TGTGCCAGCAGCACCCTGACTAGCGGGAGAACAGCCTACAATGAGCAGTTCTTC.